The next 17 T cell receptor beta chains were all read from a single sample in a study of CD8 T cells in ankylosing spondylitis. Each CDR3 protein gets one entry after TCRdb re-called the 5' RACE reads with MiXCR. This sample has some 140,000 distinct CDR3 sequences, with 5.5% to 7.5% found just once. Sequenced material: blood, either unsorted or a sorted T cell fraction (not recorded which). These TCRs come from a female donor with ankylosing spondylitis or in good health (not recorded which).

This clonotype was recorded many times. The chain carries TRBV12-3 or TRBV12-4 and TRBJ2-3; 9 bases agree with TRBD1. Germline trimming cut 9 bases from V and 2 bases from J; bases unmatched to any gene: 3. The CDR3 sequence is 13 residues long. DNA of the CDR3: TGTGCCAGAAGGACAGGGGCCACAGATACGCAGTATTTT. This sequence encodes CARRTGATDTQYF.

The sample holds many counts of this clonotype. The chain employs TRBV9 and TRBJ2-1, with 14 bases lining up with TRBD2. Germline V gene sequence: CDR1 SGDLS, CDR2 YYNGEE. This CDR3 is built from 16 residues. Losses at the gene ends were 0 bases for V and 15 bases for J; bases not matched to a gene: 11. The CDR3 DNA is TGTGCCAGCAGCGTAGGACTAGCGGGGGGGCCTAGGCCCCCGTTCTTC. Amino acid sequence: CASSVGLAGGPRPPFF.

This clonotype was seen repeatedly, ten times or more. CDR3 in DNA: TGTGCCAGCAGTGCGTACCGCACAGATACGCAGTATTTT. Translated, it gives CASSAYRTDTQYF. The gene calls are TRBV28 and TRBJ2-3; D remains unclear. Per germline, CDR1 MDHEN and CDR2 SYDVKM. There are 13 residues in the CDR3. V lost 5 bases and J 1 base, leaving 7 bases between the germline ends.

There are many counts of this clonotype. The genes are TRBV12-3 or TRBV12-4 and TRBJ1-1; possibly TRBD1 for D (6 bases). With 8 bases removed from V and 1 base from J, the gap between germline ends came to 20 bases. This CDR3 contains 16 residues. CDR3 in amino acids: CASLMQWGTRNTEAFF. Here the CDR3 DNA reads TGTGCCAGCTTAATGCAATGGGGGACAAGGAACACTGAAGCTTTCTTT.

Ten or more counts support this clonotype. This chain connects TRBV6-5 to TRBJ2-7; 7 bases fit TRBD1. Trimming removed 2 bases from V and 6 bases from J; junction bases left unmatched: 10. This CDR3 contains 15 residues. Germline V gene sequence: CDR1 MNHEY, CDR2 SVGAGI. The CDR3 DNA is TGTGCCAGCAGTTACACGGGACAGCTTAGAGTCGAGCAGTACTTC. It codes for CASSYTGQLRVEQYF.

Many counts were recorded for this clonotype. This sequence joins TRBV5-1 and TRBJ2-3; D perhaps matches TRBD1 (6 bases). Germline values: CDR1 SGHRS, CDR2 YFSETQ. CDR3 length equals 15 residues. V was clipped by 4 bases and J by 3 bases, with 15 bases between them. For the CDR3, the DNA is TGCGCCAGCAGCACCGCAGGGGATCGGACAGATACGCAGTATTTT. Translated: CASSTAGDRTDTQYF.

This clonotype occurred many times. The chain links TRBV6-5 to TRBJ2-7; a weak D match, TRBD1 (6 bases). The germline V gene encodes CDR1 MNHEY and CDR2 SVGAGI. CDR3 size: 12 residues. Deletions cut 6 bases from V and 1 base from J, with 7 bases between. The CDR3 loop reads CASSRGSYEQYF. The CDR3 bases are TGTGCCAGCAGCAGGGGTTCCTACGAGCAGTACTTC.

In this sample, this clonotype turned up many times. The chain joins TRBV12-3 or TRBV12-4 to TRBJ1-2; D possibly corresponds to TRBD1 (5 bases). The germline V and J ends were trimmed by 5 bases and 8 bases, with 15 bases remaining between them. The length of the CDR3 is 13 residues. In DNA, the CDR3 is TGTGCCAGCAGTCCCAGGGCGGGCGGAGGCTACACCTTC. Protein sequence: CASSPRAGGGYTF.

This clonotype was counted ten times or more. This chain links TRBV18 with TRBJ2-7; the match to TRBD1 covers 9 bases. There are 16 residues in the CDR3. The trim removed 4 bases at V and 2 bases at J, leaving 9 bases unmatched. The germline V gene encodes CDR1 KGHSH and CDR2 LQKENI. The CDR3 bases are TGTGCCAGCTCACTACTACCTAGGGACAGGGCCTACGAGCAGTACTTC. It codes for CASSLLPRDRAYEQYF.

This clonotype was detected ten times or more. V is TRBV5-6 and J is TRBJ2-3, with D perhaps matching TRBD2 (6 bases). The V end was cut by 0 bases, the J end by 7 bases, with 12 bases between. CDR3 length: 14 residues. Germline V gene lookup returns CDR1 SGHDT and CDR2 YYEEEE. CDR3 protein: CASSLALAAYTQYF. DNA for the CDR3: TGTGCCAGCAGCTTGGCTTTAGCGGCATATACGCAGTATTTT. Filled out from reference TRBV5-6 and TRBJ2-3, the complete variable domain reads DAGVTQSPTHLIKTRGQQVTLRCSPKSGHDTVSWYQQALGQGPQFIFQYYEEEERQRGNFPDRFSGHQFPNYSSELNVNALLLGDSALYLCASSLALAAYTQYFGPGTRLTVL.

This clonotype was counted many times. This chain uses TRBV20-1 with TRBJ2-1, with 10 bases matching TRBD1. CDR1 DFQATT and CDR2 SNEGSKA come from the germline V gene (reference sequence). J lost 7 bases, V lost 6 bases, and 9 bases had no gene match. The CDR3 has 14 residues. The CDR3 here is CSAAEDRGINEQFF. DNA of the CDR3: TGCAGTGCCGCCGAGGACAGGGGGATTAATGAGCAGTTCTTC.

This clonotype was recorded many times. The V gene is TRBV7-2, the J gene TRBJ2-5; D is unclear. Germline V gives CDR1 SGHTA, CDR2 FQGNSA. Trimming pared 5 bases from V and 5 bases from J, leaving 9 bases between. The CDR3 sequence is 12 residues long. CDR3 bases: TGTGCCAGCAGCGAAACAGCGGAGACCCAGTACTTC. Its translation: CASSETAETQYF.

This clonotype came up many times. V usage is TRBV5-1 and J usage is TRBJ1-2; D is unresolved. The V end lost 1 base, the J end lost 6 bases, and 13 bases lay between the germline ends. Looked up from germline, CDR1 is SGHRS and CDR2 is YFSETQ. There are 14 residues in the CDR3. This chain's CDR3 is CASSLTRSVDGYTF. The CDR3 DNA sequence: TGCGCCAGCAGCTTGACCAGGAGCGTCGATGGCTACACCTTC.

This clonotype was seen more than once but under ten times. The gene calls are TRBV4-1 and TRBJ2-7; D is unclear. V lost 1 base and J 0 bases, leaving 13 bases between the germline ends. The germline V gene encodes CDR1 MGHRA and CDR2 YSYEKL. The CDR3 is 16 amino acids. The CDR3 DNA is TGCGCCAGCAGCCAAGGCCCCCCCACAAGCTCCTACGAGCAGTACTTC. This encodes CASSQGPPTSSYEQYF.

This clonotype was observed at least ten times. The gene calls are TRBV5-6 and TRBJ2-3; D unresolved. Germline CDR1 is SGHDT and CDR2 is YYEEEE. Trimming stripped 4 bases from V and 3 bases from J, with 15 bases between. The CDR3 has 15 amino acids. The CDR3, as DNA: TGTGCCAGCAGCCCTGTTATGTTGGGGACAGATACGCAGTATTTT. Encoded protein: CASSPVMLGTDTQYF.

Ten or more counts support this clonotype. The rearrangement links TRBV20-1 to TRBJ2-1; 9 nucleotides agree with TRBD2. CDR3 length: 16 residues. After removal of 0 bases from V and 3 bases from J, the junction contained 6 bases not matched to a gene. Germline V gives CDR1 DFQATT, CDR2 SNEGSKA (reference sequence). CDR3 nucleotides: TGCAGTGCTAGAGATAGTAAGACTAGCGGCTACAATGAGCAGTTCTTC. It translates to CSARDSKTSGYNEQFF.

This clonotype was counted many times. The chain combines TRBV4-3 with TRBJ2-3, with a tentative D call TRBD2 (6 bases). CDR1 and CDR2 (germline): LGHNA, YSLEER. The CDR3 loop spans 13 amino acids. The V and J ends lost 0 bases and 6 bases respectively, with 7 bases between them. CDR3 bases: TGCGCCAGCAGCCAAGAACGGGGGGATACGCAGTATTTT. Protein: CASSQERGDTQYF.